This T cell receptor beta chain was captured in a study of Tregs in tolerant kidney transplant recipients. Method: immunoSEQ multiplex PCR; TCRdb's copy keeps in-frame clones and lacks some. The table includes some 66,000 clones, roughly 89% detected once. Looked up from germline, CDR1 is LNHDA and CDR2 is SQIVND (reference sequence). This CDR3 comprises 16 residues. The V gene lost 5 bases and the J gene lost 3 bases, with 19 bases spanning the gap. The chain carries TRBV19 and TRBJ1-1, with unresolved D. This sequence was found in a human donor who received a combined kidney and bone marrow transplant. Sequences were derived from CD8+ T cells from blood, sampled before the transplant. Here the CDR3 DNA reads TGTGCCAGTAGTTTGGAGGAGTGGGCCCCTGACACTGAAGCTTTCTTT. Amino acids: CASSLEEWAPDTEAFF.